This T cell receptor beta chain was captured in a study of shared clonotypes between healthy human individuals. Repertoires were generated with immunoSEQ multiplex PCR, while TCRdb's copy carries only in-frame clones and drops some. This sample yields hundreds of thousands of clones, of which 90% to 96% are seen a single time; approximately 0.06% belongs to the top ten. Concerning this clone itself: The antigen is not known. This specimen includes other DNA sequences encoding the same CDR3.

The germline CDR1 and CDR2 sequences are MDHEN and SYDVKM. The CDR3 is 14 residues long. Germline trimming cut 3 bases from V and 2 bases from J; bases unmatched to any gene: 4. The study's findings and limits: Clonotype sharing among donors likely depends on sequencing depth. Having only a few donors restricted how much genetic and exposure-history diversity was captured.

The V call is TRBV28, the J call TRBJ2-7; TRBD2 matches 7 bases. The TCR originated in a woman younger than 45 in good health. Material for sequencing was naive CD4+ T cells sorted from blood. As for subset: CD45RA+ positively selected. The CDR3 nucleotides read TGTGCCAGCAGTTTGAGCGGGGATCCCTACGAGCAGTACTTC. It specifies CASSLSGDPYEQYF.